The rows below give T cell receptor beta chains drawn from one sample of a study of chemoradiotherapy in HPV16-positive cancers. Produced via immunoSEQ multiplex PCR; TCRdb's table is partial and in-frame only. The profile shows roughly 12,000 clones, more than 50% of them singletons. This specimen was taken from a patient who underwent chemoradiotherapy. The receptor source for this set is a human donor with HPV-associated anogenital cancer. Both conserved end residues are trimmed from each CDR3.

j_gene: TRBJ1-2; v_gene: TRBV28; CDR3aa: ASSVAGYT
j_gene: TRBJ1-1; v_gene: TRBV5-1; CDR3aa: ASSWGQNTEAF
j_gene: TRBJ2-2; v_gene: TRBV10-3; CDR3aa: AISDTNTGELF
j_gene: TRBJ2-6; v_gene: TRBV29-1; CDR3aa: SVEGLAANSGANVLT
j_gene: TRBJ1-2; v_gene: TRBV9; CDR3aa: ASSATNEGYT
j_gene: TRBJ2-1; v_gene: TRBV5-6; CDR3aa: ASSLVTSGGLSQF
j_gene: TRBJ1-6; v_gene: TRBV5-4; CDR3aa: ASSSGQDDSPLH
j_gene: TRBJ1-1; v_gene: TRBV7-2; CDR3aa: ASSFWESYRVYTEAF
j_gene: TRBJ1-1; v_gene: TRBV9; CDR3aa: ASSVDPYTEAF
j_gene: TRBJ1-1; v_gene: TRBV11-3; CDR3aa: ASSPNMNTEAF
j_gene: TRBJ2-3; v_gene: TRBV28; CDR3aa: ASRNSRTGGDTQY
j_gene: TRBJ2-5; v_gene: TRBV7-8; CDR3aa: ASSPPGHQETQY
j_gene: TRBJ2-3; v_gene: TRBV10-3; CDR3aa: AVGGGSTDTQY
j_gene: TRBJ2-5; v_gene: TRBV7-3; CDR3aa: ASSLGSRTGAEETQY
j_gene: TRBJ2-2; v_gene: TRBV28; CDR3aa: ASSFPERKTGELF
j_gene: TRBJ2-7; v_gene: TRBV2; CDR3aa: ASVQLEVGYEQY
j_gene: TRBJ2-6; v_gene: TRBV15; CDR3aa: ATSFGWFAGHDRPGANVLT
j_gene: TRBJ2-1; v_gene: TRBV7-8; CDR3aa: ASSSPGQPGNEQF
j_gene: TRBJ2-3; v_gene: TRBV7-2; CDR3aa: ASSLGLAGGTDTQY
j_gene: TRBJ1-2; v_gene: TRBV28; CDR3aa: ASSLAGQGAYGYT
j_gene: TRBJ2-7; v_gene: TRBV5-4; CDR3aa: ASSLDSTYEQY
j_gene: TRBJ2-7; v_gene: TRBV10-3; CDR3aa: AITGQGGEQY
j_gene: TRBJ1-1; v_gene: TRBV4-1; CDR3aa: ASSHRPIRRDTEAF
j_gene: TRBJ1-2; v_gene: TRBV28; CDR3aa: ASSFSSPQDPTNYGYT
j_gene: TRBJ2-7; v_gene: TRBV30; CDR3aa: AWSRDPLSEQY
j_gene: TRBJ1-1; v_gene: TRBV7-3; CDR3aa: ASSSEDRGGTEAF